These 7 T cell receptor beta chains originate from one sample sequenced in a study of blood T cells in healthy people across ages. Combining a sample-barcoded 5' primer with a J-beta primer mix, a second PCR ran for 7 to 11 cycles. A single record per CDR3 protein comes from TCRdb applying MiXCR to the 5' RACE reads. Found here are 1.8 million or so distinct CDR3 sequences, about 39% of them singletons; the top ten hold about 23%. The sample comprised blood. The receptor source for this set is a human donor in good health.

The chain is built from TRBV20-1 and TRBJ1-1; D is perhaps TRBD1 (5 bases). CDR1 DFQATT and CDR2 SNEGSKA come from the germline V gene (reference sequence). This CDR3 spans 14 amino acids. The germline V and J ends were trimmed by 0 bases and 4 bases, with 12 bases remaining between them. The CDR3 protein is CSARDPGGSTEAFF. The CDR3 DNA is TGCAGTGCTAGAGATCCGGGGGGGAGCACTGAAGCTTTCTTT.

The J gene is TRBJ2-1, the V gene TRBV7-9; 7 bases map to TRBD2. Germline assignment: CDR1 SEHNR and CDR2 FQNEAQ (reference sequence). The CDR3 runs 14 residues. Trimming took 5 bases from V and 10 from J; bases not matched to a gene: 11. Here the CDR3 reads CASSPPTSSPEQFF. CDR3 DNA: TGTGCCAGCAGCCCCCCGACTAGCTCTCCAGAGCAGTTCTTC.

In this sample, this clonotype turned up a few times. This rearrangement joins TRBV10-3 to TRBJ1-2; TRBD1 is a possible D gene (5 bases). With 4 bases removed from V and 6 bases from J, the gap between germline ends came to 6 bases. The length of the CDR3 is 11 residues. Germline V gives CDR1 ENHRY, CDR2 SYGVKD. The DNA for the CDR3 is TGTGCCATCAGTGTGGGGGATGGCTACACCTTC. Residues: CAISVGDGYTF.

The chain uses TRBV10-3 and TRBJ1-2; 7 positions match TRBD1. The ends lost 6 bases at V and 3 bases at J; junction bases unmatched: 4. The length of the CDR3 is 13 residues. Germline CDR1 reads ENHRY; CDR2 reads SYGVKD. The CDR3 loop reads CAISADRDYGYTF. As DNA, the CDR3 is TGTGCCATCAGCGCCGACAGGGACTATGGCTACACCTTC.

The CDR3 nucleotides read TGTGCCAGCAGCCCGACAGGGGGGATAGGCAATCAGCCCCAGCATTTT. It yields the protein CASSPTGGIGNQPQHF. This chain connects TRBV12-3 or TRBV12-4 to TRBJ1-5, with 9 bases aligning to TRBD1. The CDR3 extends over 16 amino acids. V lost 6 bases and J lost 2; bases outside the gene matches: 8.

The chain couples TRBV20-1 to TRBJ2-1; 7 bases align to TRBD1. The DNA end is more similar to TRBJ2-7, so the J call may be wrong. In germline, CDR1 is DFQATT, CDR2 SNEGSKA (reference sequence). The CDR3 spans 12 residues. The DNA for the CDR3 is TGCAGTGCTTCCGGGACAGTTAATGAGCAGTACTTC. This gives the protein CSASGTVNEQYF.

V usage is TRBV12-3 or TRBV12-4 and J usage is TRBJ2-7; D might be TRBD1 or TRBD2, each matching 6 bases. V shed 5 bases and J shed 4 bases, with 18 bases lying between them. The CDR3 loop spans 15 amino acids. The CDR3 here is CASSTRGRVPYEQYF. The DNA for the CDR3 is TGTGCCAGCAGTACTCGGGGGCGGGTTCCTTACGAGCAGTACTTC.